The TCR beta chain described here comes from a study of metastatic and nonmetastatic thyroid tumors. At the level of the study: Malignant thyroid and benign thyroid patients provided blood and tumor or nodule tissue whose repertoires were compared. Regarding the study as a whole: Reports indicated that malignant thyroid tumors showed significantly higher TCR beta diversity than benign nodules did, in blood and tumor.

MiXCR re-clonotyped the PCR reads for TCRdb. The sample yields around 8,000 clones, 30% to 35% seen once. Thyroid surgery had not been preceded by any treatment in any patient. V was cut by 1 base and J by 2 bases, with 8 bases left in between. Germline CDR1 and CDR2: SEHNR and FQNEAQ (reference sequence). The CDR3 totals 14 residues. Comments on this clone: The antigen is not known.

The genes are TRBV7-9 and TRBJ1-2; no reliable D call. The sequencing sample was made of tumor tissue. This receptor was identified in a female donor with papillary thyroid cancer or a benign thyroid nodule (not recorded which). Some clones in this sample may be carry-over from other donors' samples. The CDR3 sequence: CASSLDWGNYGYTF. The CDR3 DNA reads TGTGCCAGCAGCTTAGATTGGGGAAACTATGGCTACACCTTC.